The 6 T cell receptor beta chains in this list originate from one sample, sequenced in a study of blood T cell repertoires in COVID-19. The table came from immunoSEQ multiplex PCR; TCRdb's copy has only in-frame clones and leaves some out. Seen here are 81,000 or so clones, roughly 92% observed once, and the top ten hold approximately 6.3%. Sequencing input: peripheral blood. These TCRs come from a woman between 55 and 75 years old with active COVID-19.

The rearrangement links TRBV10-3 to TRBJ2-1, with a possible D match to TRBD2 (6 bases). CDR1 is ENHRY, CDR2 SYGVKD, per germline. Trimming left V 0 bases short and J 4 bases short, with 10 bases between. The CDR3 is 15 residues long. For the CDR3, the DNA is TGTGCCATCAGTGAGTCCGGGAGTAGGTACAATGAGCAGTTCTTC. The encoded protein is CAISESGSRYNEQFF.

V gene TRBV12-5 combines with J gene TRBJ1-2; no clear D. The CDR3 loop spans 13 amino acids. In germline, CDR1 is LGHNT, CDR2 FRNRAP. Trimming removed 5 bases from V and 6 bases from J, with 13 bases in between. CDR3 loop: CASGARVSDGYTF. In DNA, the CDR3 is TGTGCTAGTGGTGCCCGGGTTTCGGATGGCTACACCTTC.

The rearrangement links TRBV18 to TRBJ2-7, with D perhaps matching TRBD2 (6 bases). Trimming removed 6 bases from V and 4 bases from J, with 22 bases in between. Germline V gene lookup returns CDR1 KGHSH and CDR2 LQKENI. The CDR3 is made up of 16 amino acids. CDR3 sequence (DNA): TGTGCCAGCTCCGAAAGGATCGGGGGAAGTCCTTACGAGCAGTACTTC. Translated, it gives CASSERIGGSPYEQYF.

The CDR3 reads CASSLIIRDSANTGELFF. CDR3 DNA: TGTGCCAGCTCCCTCATAATCCGGGACAGCGCGAACACCGGGGAGCTGTTTTTT. The chain has TRBV18 and TRBJ2-2, with TRBD1 matching over 7 bases. The CDR3 is 18 amino acids. Trimming removed 6 bases from V and 0 bases from J; junction bases left unmatched: 13. Germline V lookup: CDR1 KGHSH, CDR2 LQKENI.

The chain links TRBV3-1 (or the pseudogene TRBV3-2) to TRBJ2-1; TRBD2 might be the D (6 bases). Germline V gene sequence: CDR1 LGHDT, CDR2 YNNKEL (reference sequence). The CDR3 is made up of 14 amino acids. Trimming shortened V by 10 bases and J by 0 bases, and 13 bases separated the two germline ends. The CDR3 DNA reads TGTGCCACCGGCGGCGGGGTCTCCTACAATGAGCAGTTCTTC. Amino acids: CATGGGVSYNEQFF.

The chain links TRBV5-1 to TRBJ1-3; D is possibly TRBD1 (6 bases). V lost 2 bases and J lost 2, with 8 bases in between. Per the germline V gene, CDR1 is SGHRS and CDR2 is YFSETQ. The CDR3 has 14 residues. In nucleotides, the CDR3 is TGCGCCAGCAGCTTAAACAGGGCTGGAAACACCATATATTTT. It codes for CASSLNRAGNTIYF.